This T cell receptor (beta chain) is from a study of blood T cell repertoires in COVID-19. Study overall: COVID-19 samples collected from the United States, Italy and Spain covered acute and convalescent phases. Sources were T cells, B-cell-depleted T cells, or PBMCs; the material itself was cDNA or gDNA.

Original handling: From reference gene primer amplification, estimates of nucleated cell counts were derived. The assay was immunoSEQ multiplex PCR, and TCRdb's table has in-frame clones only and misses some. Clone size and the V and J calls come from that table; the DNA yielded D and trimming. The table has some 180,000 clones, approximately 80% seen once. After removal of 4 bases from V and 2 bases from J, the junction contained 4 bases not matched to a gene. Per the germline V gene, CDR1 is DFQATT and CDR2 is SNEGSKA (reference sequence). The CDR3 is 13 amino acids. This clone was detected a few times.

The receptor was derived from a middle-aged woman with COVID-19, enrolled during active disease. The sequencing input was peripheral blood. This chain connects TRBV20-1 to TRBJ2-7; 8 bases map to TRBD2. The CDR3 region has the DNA TGCAGTGCTATTGAGCGGGAGCCCTACGAGCAGTACTTC. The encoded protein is CSAIEREPYEQYF.